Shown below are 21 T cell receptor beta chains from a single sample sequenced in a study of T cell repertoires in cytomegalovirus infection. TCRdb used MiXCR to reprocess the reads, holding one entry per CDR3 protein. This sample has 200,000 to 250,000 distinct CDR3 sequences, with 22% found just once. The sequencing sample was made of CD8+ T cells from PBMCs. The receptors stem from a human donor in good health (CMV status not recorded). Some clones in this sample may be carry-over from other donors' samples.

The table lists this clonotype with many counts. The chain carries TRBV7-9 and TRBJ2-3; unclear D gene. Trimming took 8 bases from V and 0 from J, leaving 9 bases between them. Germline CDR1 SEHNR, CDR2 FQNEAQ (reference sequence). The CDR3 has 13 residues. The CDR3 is CASHHGSTDTQYF. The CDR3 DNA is TGTGCCAGCCACCATGGTAGCACAGATACGCAGTATTTT.

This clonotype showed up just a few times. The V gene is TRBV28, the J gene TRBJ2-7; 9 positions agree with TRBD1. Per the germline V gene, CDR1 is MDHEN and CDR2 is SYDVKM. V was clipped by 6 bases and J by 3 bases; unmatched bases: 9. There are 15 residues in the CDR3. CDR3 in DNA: TGTGCCAGCAGCGATAGGACAGGGGCGGACTACGAGCAGTACTTC. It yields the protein CASSDRTGADYEQYF.

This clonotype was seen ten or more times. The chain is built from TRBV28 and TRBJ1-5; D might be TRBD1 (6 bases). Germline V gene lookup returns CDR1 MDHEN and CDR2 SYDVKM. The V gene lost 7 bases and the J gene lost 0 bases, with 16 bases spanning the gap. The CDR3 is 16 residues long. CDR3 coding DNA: TGTGCCAGCAAGATAAGACAGGAATATAGCAATCAGCCCCAGCATTTT. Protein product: CASKIRQEYSNQPQHF.

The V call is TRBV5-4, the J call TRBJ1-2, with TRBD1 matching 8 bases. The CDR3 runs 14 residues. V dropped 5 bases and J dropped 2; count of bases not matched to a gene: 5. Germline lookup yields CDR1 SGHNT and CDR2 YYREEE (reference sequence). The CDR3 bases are TGTGCCAGCAGACCGACAGGGGAGAACTATGGCTACACCTTC. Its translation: CASRPTGENYGYTF.

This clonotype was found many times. CDR3 coding DNA: TGTGCCAGCAGGACCGCCAACACAGATACGCAGTATTTT. It is translated as CASRTANTDTQYF. The chain couples TRBV7-8 to TRBJ2-3; D unresolved. Germline CDR1 and CDR2: SGHVS and FQNEAQ. With 6 bases removed from V and 2 bases from J, the gap between germline ends came to 9 bases. This CDR3 is built from 13 residues.

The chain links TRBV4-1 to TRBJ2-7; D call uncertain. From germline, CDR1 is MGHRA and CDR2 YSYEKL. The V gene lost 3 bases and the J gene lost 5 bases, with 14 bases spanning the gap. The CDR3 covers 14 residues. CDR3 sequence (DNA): TGCGCCAGCAGCCACCCCCGGACCGGCGACGAGCAGTACTTC. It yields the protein CASSHPRTGDEQYF.

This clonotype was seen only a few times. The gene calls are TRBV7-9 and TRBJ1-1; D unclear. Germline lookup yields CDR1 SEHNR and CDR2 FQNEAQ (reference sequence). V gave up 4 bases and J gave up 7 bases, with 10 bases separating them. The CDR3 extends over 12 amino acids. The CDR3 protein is CASSSSTREAFF. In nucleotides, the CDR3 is TGTGCCAGCAGCTCATCCACTCGTGAAGCTTTCTTT.

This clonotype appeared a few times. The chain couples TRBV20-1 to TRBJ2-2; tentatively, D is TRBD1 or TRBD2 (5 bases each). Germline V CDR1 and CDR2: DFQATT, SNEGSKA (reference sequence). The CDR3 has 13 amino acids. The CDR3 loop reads CALMGENTGELFF. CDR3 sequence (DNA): TGCGCCCTTATGGGGGAAAACACCGGGGAGCTGTTTTTT.

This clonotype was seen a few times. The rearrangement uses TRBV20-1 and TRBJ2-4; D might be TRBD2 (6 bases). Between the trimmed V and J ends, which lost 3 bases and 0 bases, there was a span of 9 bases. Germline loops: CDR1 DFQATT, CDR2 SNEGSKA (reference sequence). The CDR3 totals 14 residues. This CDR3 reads CSASGGEAKNIQYF. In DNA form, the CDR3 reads TGCAGTGCTAGTGGCGGGGAAGCCAAAAACATTCAGTACTTC.

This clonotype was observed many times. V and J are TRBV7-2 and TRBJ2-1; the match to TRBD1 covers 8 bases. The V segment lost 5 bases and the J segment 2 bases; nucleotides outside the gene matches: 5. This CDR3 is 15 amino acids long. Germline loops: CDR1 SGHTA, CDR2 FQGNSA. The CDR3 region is CASSVTGETYNEQFF. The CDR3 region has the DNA TGTGCCAGCAGCGTGACAGGGGAAACCTACAATGAGCAGTTCTTC.

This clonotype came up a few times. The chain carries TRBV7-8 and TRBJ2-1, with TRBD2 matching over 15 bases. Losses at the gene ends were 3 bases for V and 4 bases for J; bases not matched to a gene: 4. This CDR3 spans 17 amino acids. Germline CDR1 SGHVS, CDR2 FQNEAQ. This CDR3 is CASSLGLAGGGYNEQFF. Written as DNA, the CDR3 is TGTGCCAGCAGCTTGGGACTAGCGGGGGGAGGATACAATGAGCAGTTCTTC.

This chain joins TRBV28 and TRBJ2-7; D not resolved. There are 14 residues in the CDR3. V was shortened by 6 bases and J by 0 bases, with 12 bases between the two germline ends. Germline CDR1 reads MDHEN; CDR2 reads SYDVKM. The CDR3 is CASSLPAGSYEQYF. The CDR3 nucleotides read TGTGCCAGCAGCCTCCCAGCCGGCTCCTACGAGCAGTACTTC. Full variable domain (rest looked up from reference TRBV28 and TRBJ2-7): DVKVTQSSRYLVKRTGEKVFLECVQDMDHENMFWYRQDPGLGLRLIYFSYDVKMKEKGDIPEGYSVSREKKERFSLILESASTNQTSMYLCASSLPAGSYEQYFGPGTRLTVT.

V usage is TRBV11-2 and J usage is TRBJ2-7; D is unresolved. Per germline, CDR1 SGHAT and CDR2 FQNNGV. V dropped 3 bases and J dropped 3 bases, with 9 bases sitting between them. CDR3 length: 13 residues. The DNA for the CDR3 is TGTGCCAGCAGCTTGAGGAACCTCTACGAGCAGTACTTC. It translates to CASSLRNLYEQYF.

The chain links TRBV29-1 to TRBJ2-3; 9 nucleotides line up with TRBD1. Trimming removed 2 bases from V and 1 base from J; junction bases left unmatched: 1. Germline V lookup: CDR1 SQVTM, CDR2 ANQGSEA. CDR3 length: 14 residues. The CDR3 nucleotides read TGCAGCGTTGAAACAGGGGGCCGCACAGATACGCAGTATTTT. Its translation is CSVETGGRTDTQYF.

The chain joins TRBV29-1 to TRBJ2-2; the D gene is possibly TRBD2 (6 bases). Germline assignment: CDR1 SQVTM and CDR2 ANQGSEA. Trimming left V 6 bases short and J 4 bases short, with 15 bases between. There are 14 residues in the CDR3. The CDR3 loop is CSVAWGGGTGELFF. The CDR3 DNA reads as TGCAGCGTGGCATGGGGAGGCGGCACCGGGGAGCTGTTTTTT.

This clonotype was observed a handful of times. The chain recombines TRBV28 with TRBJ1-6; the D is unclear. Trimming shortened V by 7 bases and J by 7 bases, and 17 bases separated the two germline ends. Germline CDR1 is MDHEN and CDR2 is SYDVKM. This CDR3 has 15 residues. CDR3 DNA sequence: TGTGCCAGCACCTCCGGGGTGACGATGAATTCACCCCTCCACTTT. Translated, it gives CASTSGVTMNSPLHF.

The CDR3 loop reads CASSYPLGGSTGELFF. CDR3 nucleotide sequence: TGTGCCAGCAGCTACCCTCTTGGGGGGAGCACCGGGGAGCTGTTTTTT. The chain links TRBV6-1 to TRBJ2-2, with D possibly being TRBD2 (6 bases). The CDR3 loop spans 16 amino acids. Germline V CDR1 and CDR2: MNHNS, SASEGT. V lost 6 bases and J 4 bases, leaving 18 bases between the germline ends.

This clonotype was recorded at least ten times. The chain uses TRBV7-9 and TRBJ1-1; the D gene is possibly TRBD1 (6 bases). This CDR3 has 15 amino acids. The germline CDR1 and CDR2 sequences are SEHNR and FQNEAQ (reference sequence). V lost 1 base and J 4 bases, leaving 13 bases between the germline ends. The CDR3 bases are TGTGCCAGCAGCTTAGTAACCGGACAGCTCACTGAAGCTTTCTTT. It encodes CASSLVTGQLTEAFF.

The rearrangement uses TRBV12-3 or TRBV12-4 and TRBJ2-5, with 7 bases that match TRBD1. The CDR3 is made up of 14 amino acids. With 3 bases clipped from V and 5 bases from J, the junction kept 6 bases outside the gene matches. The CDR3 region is CASSLTGPTETQYF. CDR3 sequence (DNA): TGTGCCAGCAGTTTGACAGGGCCGACGGAGACCCAGTACTTC.

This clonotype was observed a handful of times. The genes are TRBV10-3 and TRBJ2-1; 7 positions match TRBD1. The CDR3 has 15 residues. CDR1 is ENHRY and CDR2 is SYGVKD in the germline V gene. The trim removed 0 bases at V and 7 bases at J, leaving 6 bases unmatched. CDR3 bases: TGTGCCATCAGTGAGTCGAAAGCAGGGGGAAATGAGCAGTTCTTC. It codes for CAISESKAGGNEQFF.

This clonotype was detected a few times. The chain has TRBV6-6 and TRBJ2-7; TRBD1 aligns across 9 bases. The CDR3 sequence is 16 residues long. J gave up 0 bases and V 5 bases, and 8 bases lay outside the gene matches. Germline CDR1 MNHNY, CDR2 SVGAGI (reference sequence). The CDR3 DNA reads TGTGCCAGCAGTCGACAGACAGGGGGAAGCTCCTACGAGCAGTACTTC. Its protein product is CASSRQTGGSSYEQYF.